One T cell receptor beta chain is described in this entry. Sequencing was performed with immunoSEQ multiplex PCR; in TCRdb, only in-frame clones are kept and a portion is missing. The table shows approximately 51,000 clones, with approximately 94% occurring only once. The data stem from a study of T cell changes during pregnancy in multiple sclerosis. The specimen was CD4+ T cells from peripheral blood mononuclear cells, collected in the second trimester of pregnancy. The sequence was obtained from a female donor with multiple sclerosis, enrolled in a pregnancy study.

The DNA of the CDR3 is TGCAGTGCTGGGGGGACCTACGAGCAGTACTTC. It is translated as CSAGGTYEQYF. The genes are TRBV20-1 and TRBJ2-7; maybe TRBD2 (6 bases). The CDR3 length is 11 residues. Germline V gene data show CDR1 as DFQATT and CDR2 as SNEGSKA (reference sequence). The germline V and J ends were trimmed by 5 bases and 2 bases, with 7 bases remaining between them.